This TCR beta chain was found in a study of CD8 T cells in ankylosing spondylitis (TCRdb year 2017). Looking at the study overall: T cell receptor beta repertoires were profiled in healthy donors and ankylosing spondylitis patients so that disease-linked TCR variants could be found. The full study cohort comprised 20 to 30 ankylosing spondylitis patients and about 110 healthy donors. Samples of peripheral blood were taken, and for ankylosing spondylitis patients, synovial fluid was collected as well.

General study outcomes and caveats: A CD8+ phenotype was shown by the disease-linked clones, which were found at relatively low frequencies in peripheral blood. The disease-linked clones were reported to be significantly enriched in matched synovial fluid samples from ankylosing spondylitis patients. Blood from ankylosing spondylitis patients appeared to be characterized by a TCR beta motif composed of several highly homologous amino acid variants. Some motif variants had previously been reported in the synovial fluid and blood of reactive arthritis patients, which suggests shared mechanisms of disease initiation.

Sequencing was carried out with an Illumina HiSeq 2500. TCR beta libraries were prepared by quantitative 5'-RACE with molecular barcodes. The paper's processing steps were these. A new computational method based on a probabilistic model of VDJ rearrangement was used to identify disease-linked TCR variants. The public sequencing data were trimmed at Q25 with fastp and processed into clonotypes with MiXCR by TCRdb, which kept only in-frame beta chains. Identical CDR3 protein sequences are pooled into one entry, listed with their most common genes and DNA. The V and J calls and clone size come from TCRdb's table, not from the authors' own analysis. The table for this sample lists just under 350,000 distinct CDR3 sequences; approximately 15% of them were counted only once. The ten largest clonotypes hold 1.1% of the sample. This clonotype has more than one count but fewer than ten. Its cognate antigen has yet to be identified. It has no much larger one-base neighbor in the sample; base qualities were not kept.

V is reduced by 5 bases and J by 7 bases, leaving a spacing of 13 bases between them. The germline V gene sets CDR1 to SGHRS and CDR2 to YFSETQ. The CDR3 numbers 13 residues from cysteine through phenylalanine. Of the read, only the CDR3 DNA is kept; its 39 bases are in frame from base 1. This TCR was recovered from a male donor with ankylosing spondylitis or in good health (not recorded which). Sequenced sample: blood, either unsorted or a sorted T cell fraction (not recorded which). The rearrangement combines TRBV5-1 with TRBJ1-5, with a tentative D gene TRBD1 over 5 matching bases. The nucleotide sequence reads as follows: TGCGCCAGCAGTTGGGACTCCGGCCAGCCCCAGCATTTT. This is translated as CASSWDSGQPQHF.